The source of this TCR beta chain is a study of T cell repertoires in cytomegalovirus infection. Overall study context: Well-studied HLA-B-restricted CMV epitopes were used in the study alongside recently identified HLA-C-restricted ones.

The CDR3 extends over 14 amino acids. V was pared by 10 bases and J by 0 bases, with 13 bases between. The germline CDR1 and CDR2 sequences are MNHEY and SMNVEV (reference sequence). The table lists this clonotype with a few counts. Its antigen remains unknown. A single record per CDR3 protein comes from TCRdb applying MiXCR to the reads. The data show 150,000 or so distinct CDR3 sequences, 30% to 40% seen once. This clonotype was obtained from a human donor in good health (CMV status not recorded). Some clones in this sample may be carry-over from other donors' samples. The V and J genes are TRBV27 and TRBJ2-1; D call uncertain. Sequenced material: CD8+ T cells from cultured PBMCs, taken from culture after CMV antigen stimulation. In nucleotides, the CDR3 is TGTGCCACCATGGAGACACTCTCCTACAATGAGCAGTTCTTC. It codes for CATMETLSYNEQFF.